One and the same sample provided the 23 T cell receptor beta chains below, sequenced in a study of human T cells and chemical hapten exposure. The time point denotes: pre-sensitization, week 0. As for treatment: therapeutic diphenylcyclopropenone sensitization with weekly scalp DPC. TCRdb recomputed calls from the RACE reads with MiXCR, one row per CDR3 protein. Among more than 300,000 distinct CDR3 sequences listed, approximately 5.8% were seen once. The input for sequencing was whole blood, taken in connection with sensitization to the hapten diphenylcyclopropenone (DPC). The receptors were sampled from a woman aged 18-29 years with alopecia areata. Some clones in this sample may be carry-over from other donors' samples.

The V gene is TRBV6-2 or TRBV6-3, the J gene TRBJ1-5; D remains ambiguous. V was shortened by 1 base and J by 7 bases, with 20 bases between the two germline ends. The CDR3 consists of 17 residues. CDR1 is MNHEY, CDR2 SVGEGT, per germline. The CDR3 bases are TGTGCCAGCAGTTACTTATCCCTCGGCAGCGCAAGGCAGCCCCAGCATTTT. This gives the protein CASSYLSLGSARQPQHF.

V is TRBV7-2 and J is TRBJ1-1; D gene ambiguous. Trimming took 1 base from V and 0 from J, leaving 9 bases between them. This CDR3 has 15 residues. Germline-derived CDR1 and CDR2 are SGHTA and FQGNSA. This chain's CDR3 is CASSLVRQMNTEAFF. The CDR3 nucleotides read TGTGCCAGCAGCTTAGTTCGGCAGATGAACACTGAAGCTTTCTTT.

The rearrangement joins TRBV29-1 to TRBJ2-3; D remains ambiguous. The CDR3 covers 13 residues. Trimming removed 4 bases from V and 4 bases from J, with 12 bases in between. Germline V gene data show CDR1 as SQVTM and CDR2 as ANQGSEA. The CDR3 DNA follows: TGCAGCGTTGCGTCAAGGAACGCAGATACGCAGTATTTT. Translation gives CSVASRNADTQYF.

This clonotype appeared a few times. The chain joins TRBV4-1 to TRBJ2-7, with TRBD1 identical over 8 bases. The CDR3 sequence is 15 residues long. Germline lookup yields CDR1 MGHRA and CDR2 YSYEKL. V shed 4 bases, J shed 3 bases, and the junction held 8 bases outside the gene matches. The CDR3 DNA reads TGCGCCAGCAGCCGGACAGGGAACCGAGACTACGAGCAGTACTTC. Translating gives CASSRTGNRDYEQYF.

This clonotype was picked up many times. The gene calls are TRBV2 and TRBJ2-5, with no clear D. The germline CDR1 and CDR2 sequences are SNHLY and FYNNEI. V gave up 6 bases and J gave up 0 bases, with 2 bases separating them. The length of the CDR3 is 11 residues. CDR3 region: CASRDQETQYF. CDR3 sequence (DNA): TGTGCCAGCAGGGACCAAGAGACCCAGTACTTC. The full variable domain, its missing parts supplied by reference TRBV2 and TRBJ2-5, is EPEVTQTPSHQVTQMGQEVILRCVPISNHLYFYWYRQILGQKVEFLVSFYNNEISEKSEIFDDQFSVERPDGSNFTLKIRSTKLEDSAMYFCASRDQETQYFGPGTRLLVL.

J is TRBJ2-5 and V is TRBV29-1, with 8 bases identical to TRBD2. Germline trimming cut 8 bases from V and 5 bases from J; bases unmatched to any gene: 7. The CDR3 is 12 amino acids. In germline, CDR1 is SQVTM, CDR2 ANQGSEA. Written as DNA, the CDR3 is TGCAGCTCGGGGGGGCTGGTGGAGACCCAGTACTTC. Translated: CSSGGLVETQYF.

This clonotype was recorded at least ten times. This rearrangement joins TRBV6-6 to TRBJ2-2; no reliable D call. The CDR3 contains 13 residues. Looked up from germline, CDR1 is MNHNY and CDR2 is SVGAGI (reference sequence). V dropped 6 bases and J dropped 7 bases, with 12 bases sitting between them. CDR3 in amino acids: CASSSPRDGELFF. The CDR3 DNA reads as TGTGCCAGCAGCTCCCCTAGGGACGGGGAGCTGTTTTTT.

The gene calls are TRBV4-1 and TRBJ1-5; no firm D call. There are 15 residues in the CDR3. CDR1 and CDR2 from the germline V gene are MGHRA and YSYEKL. The V and J ends lost 0 bases and 0 bases respectively, with 6 bases between them. Here the CDR3 reads CASSQDYYSNQPQHF. Written as DNA, the CDR3 is TGCGCCAGCAGCCAAGATTACTATAGCAATCAGCCCCAGCATTTT.

The chain employs TRBV29-1 and TRBJ1-2, with 10 bases lining up with TRBD1. From germline, CDR1 is SQVTM and CDR2 ANQGSEA. After removal of 6 bases from V and 7 bases from J, the junction contained 5 bases not matched to a gene. The CDR3 sequence is 12 residues long. Written as DNA, the CDR3 is TGCAGCGTAGTGGACAGGGGGTTTGGCTACACCTTC. Protein sequence: CSVVDRGFGYTF.

This clonotype was recorded at least ten times. One end of the junction varies from germline; a read error may be responsible. The CDR3 is CASSLAGGHNEQFF. The CDR3 DNA sequence: TGTGCTAGCAGCTTAGCGGGGGGGCACAATGAGCAGTTCTTC. The V call is TRBV7-7, the J call TRBJ2-1, with 11 bases that match TRBD2. CDR1 and CDR2 (germline): SSHAT, FNYEAQ (reference sequence). The length of the CDR3 is 14 residues.

The rearrangement joins TRBV20-1 to TRBJ1-4; D might be TRBD1 (6 bases). Trimming removed 0 bases at V and 8 bases at J, with 13 bases between. The CDR3 loop spans 14 amino acids. Germline assignment: CDR1 DFQATT and CDR2 SNEGSKA (reference sequence). The CDR3 here is CSARDQGGGEKLFF. Here the CDR3 DNA reads TGCAGTGCTAGAGATCAAGGGGGTGGGGAAAAACTGTTTTTT.

This clonotype has at least ten counts. The chain has TRBV24-1 and TRBJ1-4, with 7 positions matching TRBD1. The CDR3 extends over 14 amino acids. V shed 9 bases and J 3 bases; nucleotides not matched to a gene: 6. Germline loops: CDR1 KGHDR, CDR2 SFDVKD. For the CDR3, the DNA is TGTGCCACCGGCGCAGGGGGAGCTAATGAAAAACTGTTTTTT. It yields the protein CATGAGGANEKLFF.

This clonotype has at least ten counts. This chain links TRBV29-1 with TRBJ1-1; maybe TRBD1 (5 bases). Trimming pared 3 bases from V and 5 bases from J, leaving 13 bases between. CDR3 length: 13 residues. Germline-derived CDR1 and CDR2 are SQVTM and ANQGSEA. CDR3 in DNA: TGCAGCGTTGAGATGGGGCGAATGACTGAAGCTTTCTTT. Residues: CSVEMGRMTEAFF.

This clonotype was seen more than once but under ten times. The chain combines TRBV6-5 with TRBJ1-1, with 7 bases fitting TRBD1. The CDR3 is made up of 12 amino acids. V lost 5 bases and J lost 8; bases outside the gene matches: 5. Germline CDR1 is MNHEY and CDR2 is SVGAGI. As DNA, the CDR3 is TGTGCCAGCAGTCTTCGGGACAGAGAAGCTTTCTTT. Translation gives CASSLRDREAFF.

This clonotype appeared a few times. The chain employs TRBV4-3 and TRBJ2-7, with 9 bases identical to TRBD1. Germline V lookup: CDR1 LGHNA, CDR2 YSLEER. The CDR3 has 15 residues. The V gene end was trimmed by 4 bases and the J gene end by 6 bases; junction bases not matched to a gene: 10. The CDR3 sequence is CASSLQGTGKGEQYF. The CDR3 nucleotides are TGCGCCAGCAGCCTCCAAGGGACAGGGAAGGGCGAGCAGTACTTC.

This clonotype was seen more than once but under ten times. The chain recombines TRBV7-2 with TRBJ2-1, with D unclear. The CDR3 runs 16 residues. CDR1 and CDR2 from the germline V gene are SGHTA and FQGNSA. The ends were cut back, 8 bases at V and 0 bases at J, with 17 bases in the middle. The CDR3 spells CASPASVASSYNEQFF. CDR3 in DNA: TGTGCCAGCCCCGCTTCGGTGGCGAGCTCCTACAATGAGCAGTTCTTC.

At least ten counts were recorded for this clonotype. The J gene is TRBJ2-1, the V gene TRBV7-2; 8 nucleotides align to TRBD1. The CDR3 totals 16 residues. Germline V lookup: CDR1 SGHTA, CDR2 FQGNSA. Trimming cost V 8 bases and J 9 bases; bases outside gene matches: 18. In nucleotides, the CDR3 is TGTGCCAGCCTCACCCCCCCCGGACAGGGTTTTCGTGAGCAGTTCTTC. It encodes CASLTPPGQGFREQFF.

The chain employs TRBV3-1 and TRBJ1-3; D gene ambiguous. Germline V CDR1 and CDR2: LGHDT, YNNKEL (reference sequence). The CDR3 loop spans 11 amino acids. V lost 4 bases and J lost 10, with 8 bases in between. This chain's CDR3 is CASSRLGTIYF. CDR3 DNA: TGTGCCAGCAGCCGGCTAGGGACCATATATTTT. Looking up the rest from reference TRBV3-1 and TRBJ1-3 gives the full variable domain: DTAVSQTPKYLVTQMGNDKSIKCEQNLGHDTMYWYKQDSKKFLKIMFSYNNKELIINETVPNRFSPKSPDKAHLNLHINSLELGDSAVYFCASSRLGTIYFGEGSWLTVV.

This clonotype was counted ten times or more. The J gene is TRBJ2-3, the V gene TRBV4-3; 10 nucleotides line up with TRBD2. Per germline, CDR1 LGHNA and CDR2 YSLEER. With 0 bases clipped from V and 0 bases from J, the junction kept 15 bases outside the gene matches. The CDR3 runs 21 residues. CDR3 amino acids: CASSQEMAMGLAGASTDTQYF. Here the CDR3 DNA reads TGCGCCAGCAGCCAAGAGATGGCTATGGGTCTAGCGGGGGCCAGCACAGATACGCAGTATTTT.

This chain joins TRBV29-1 and TRBJ1-1; D possibly corresponds to TRBD1 (5 bases). Germline V gene lookup returns CDR1 SQVTM and CDR2 ANQGSEA. Trimming removed 4 bases at V and 1 base at J, with 10 bases between. This CDR3 contains 13 residues. The CDR3 region has the DNA TGCAGCGTTGTAAAAAGGGGGAACACTGAAGCTTTCTTT. As protein: CSVVKRGNTEAFF.

This clonotype was observed many times. The CDR3 DNA follows: TGTGCCAGCAGCTTGAGACTCCGGATTTACAATGAGCAGTTCTTC. As protein: CASSLRLRIYNEQFF. This chain joins TRBV5-6 and TRBJ2-1; D gene unclear. This CDR3 has 15 residues. Germline CDR1 is SGHDT and CDR2 is YYEEEE. V lost 1 base, J lost 4 bases, and 12 bases lay in between.

The chain joins TRBV10-2 to TRBJ1-2; 8 bases line up with TRBD1. Germline CDR1 reads WSHSY; CDR2 reads SAAADI. Losses at the gene ends were 6 bases for V and 1 base for J; bases not matched to a gene: 4. The CDR3 has 14 residues. CDR3 in amino acids: CASRDRAFNYGYTF. Here the CDR3 DNA reads TGCGCCAGCAGGGACAGGGCGTTTAACTATGGCTACACCTTC.

This clonotype was found many times. The chain joins TRBV28 to TRBJ1-1; tentatively, D is TRBD1 (5 bases). CDR1 MDHEN and CDR2 SYDVKM come from the germline V gene. The CDR3 sequence is 16 residues long. V was shortened by 7 bases and J by 1 base, with 19 bases between the two germline ends. The DNA of the CDR3 is TGTGCCAGCACCCCATGGAAAGGGGACCCGAACACTGAAGCTTTCTTT. It is translated as CASTPWKGDPNTEAFF.